This T cell receptor beta chain was sequenced for a study of shared clonotypes between healthy human individuals. TCRdb's copy holds only in-frame clones and misses some; the assay was immunoSEQ multiplex PCR. The top ten hold about 0.36% of the sample, which has roughly 2.2 million clones, around 90% seen once. Trimming removed 6 bases at V and 3 bases at J, with 15 bases between. CDR3 size: 14 residues. Germline V gene sequence: CDR1 SQVTM, CDR2 ANQGSEA. The TCR was taken from a man aged 18 to 35 in good health. Some clones in this sample may be carry-over from other donors' samples. The V gene is TRBV29-1, the J gene TRBJ2-1, with D unresolved. The sample consisted of naive CD4+ T cells from PBMCs. Specified subset: CD45RA+ positively selected. The CDR3 nucleotides read TGCAGCGTAGTAGTAGCCGAAATCTACAATGAGCAGTTCTTC. This translates into CSVVVAEIYNEQFF.